This is a list of T cell receptor beta chains from one sample in a study of blood T cell repertoires in COVID-19. Clones were sequenced by immunoSEQ multiplex PCR, and TCRdb holds only the in-frame ones, with some missing. Counted here are around 300,000 clones, approximately 86% occurring once; the ten biggest clones make up approximately 2.4%. Specimen: PBMCs or T cells enriched from blood (not recorded which). Every receptor here comes from a young woman who had recovered from COVID-19. Each CDR3 is given with its conserved first and last residue. A D gene is named only where the DNA matches it firmly. Expanded clones get a size class; other rows say once, few or many, or leave the size out.

d_gene	j_gene	abundance	v_gene	CDR3aa	CDR3nt
.	TRBJ1-5	.	TRBV5-5	CASSNQGGGIDQPQHF	TGTGCCAGCAGCAATCAGGGAGGGGGAATCGATCAGCCCCAGCATTTT
TRBD2	TRBJ2-3	.	TRBV6-2/TRBV6-3	CASSYSGGPSDTDTQYF	TGTGCCAGCAGTTATAGCGGGGGCCCGTCGGACACAGATACGCAGTATTTT
TRBD2	TRBJ2-3	.	TRBV3-1/TRBV3-2	CASSQVSGGAGDTQYF	TGTGCCAGCAGCCAAGTTTCGGGGGGGGCGGGAGATACGCAGTATTTT
TRBD1	TRBJ2-1	.	TRBV3-1/TRBV3-2	CASSQGPSGTGYNEQFF	TGTGCCAGCAGCCAAGGCCCCTCCGGGACAGGGTACAATGAGCAGTTCTTC
TRBD2	TRBJ2-1	few	TRBV7-2	CASSLGTSGLSYNEQFF	TGTGCCAGCAGCTTAGGTACTAGCGGCCTCTCCTACAATGAGCAGTTCTTC
.	TRBJ1-2	.	TRBV24-1	CATSDRITDYGYTF	TGTGCCACCAGTGACAGGATTACGGACTATGGCTACACCTTC
TRBD1	TRBJ2-5	.	TRBV6-1	CASSEFGDSEETQYF	TGTGCCAGCAGTGAATTCGGGGACAGTGAAGAGACCCAGTACTTC
.	TRBJ1-5	.	TRBV12-2	CASRLAGGSNQPQHF	TGTGCAAGTCGCTTAGCAGGGGGCAGCAATCAGCCCCAGCATTTT
.	TRBJ1-5	.	TRBV2	CASSEGGLGNQPQHF	TGTGCCAGCAGTGAAGGAGGACTGGGCAATCAGCCCCAGCATTTT
TRBD1	TRBJ1-6	.	TRBV12-5	CASGRCPGQGGCSPLHF	TGTGCTAGTGGCCGATGTCCTGGACAGGGAGGATGTTCACCCCTCCACTTT
.	TRBJ1-2	once	TRBV25-1	CASSPDWFPVGGYTF	TGTGCCAGCAGTCCCGACTGGTTCCCCGTAGGTGGCTACACCTTC
TRBD1	TRBJ2-5	.	TRBV6-5	CASSSLRDSQETQYF	TGTGCCAGCAGTTCGTTACGGGACAGCCAAGAGACCCAGTACTTC
.	TRBJ2-1	.	TRBV27	CATALGAEQFF	TGTGCCACCGCCCTCGGAGCTGAGCAGTTCTTC
TRBD1	TRBJ1-1	.	TRBV3-1/TRBV3-2	CASSQGQGANTEAFF	TGTGCCAGCAGCCAAGGACAGGGTGCGAACACTGAAGCTTTCTTT
TRBD1	TRBJ1-5	.	TRBV6-5	CASSLDRDGQPQHF	TGTGCCAGCAGTCTAGACAGGGACGGTCAGCCCCAGCATTTT
.	TRBJ2-7	.	TRBV2	CASSETVNSYEQYF	TGTGCCAGCAGTGAGACAGTAAACTCCTACGAGCAGTACTTC
.	TRBJ2-1	.	TRBV12-3/TRBV12-4	CASREPGSNEQFF	TGTGCCAGCAGGGAGCCTGGGTCGAATGAGCAGTTCTTC
TRBD2	TRBJ2-1	.	TRBV27	CASSLTSGNEQFF	TGTGCCAGCAGTTTGACTAGCGGGAATGAGCAGTTCTTC
.	TRBJ2-1	.	TRBV29-1	CSVEDLASNEQFF	TGCAGCGTTGAAGATCTAGCGAGTAATGAGCAGTTCTTC
.	TRBJ1-5	.	TRBV16	CASSPSDRLVQPQHF	TGTGCCAGCAGCCCATCGGACAGATTGGTCCAGCCCCAGCATTTT
.	TRBJ1-2	.	TRBV7-8	CASSLSTGSYGYTF	TGTGCCAGCAGCCTCTCGACAGGTAGCTATGGCTACACCTTC
.	TRBJ2-3	.	TRBV27	CASSFLFRGSASTDTQYF	TGTGCCAGCAGTTTTCTTTTTAGGGGAAGTGCTAGCACAGATACGCAGTATTTT